In this sample, the clone carrying this TCR beta chain turned up many times. Its antigen is unidentified. This CDR3 has 17 residues. The junction had 19 bases not matched to a gene; V was cut back by 6 bases and J by 8 bases. This entry belongs to a study of T-cell reconstitution after alpha-beta-depleted transplantation in children. Regarding the study as a whole: Expanded graft clones numbering several hundred reportedly gave rise to alpha-beta T cells about two months after transplant.

Preparation of the TCRbeta library was carried out with unique molecular identifiers. One entry per CDR3 protein, called by TCRdb with MiXCR from the PCR reads. Here the sample spans about 170,000 distinct CDR3 sequences, around 10% being singletons. The J gene is TRBJ1-2, the V gene TRBV12-3 or TRBV12-4, with 9 bases identical to TRBD1. This sequence originates from a boy younger than 10 with acute myeloid leukemia, due to receive a stem cell transplant. Sequenced material: PBMCs, taken before TCRalphabeta/CD19-depleted stem cell transplant. CDR3 in amino acids: CASRTGFDRGFLDGYTF. The CDR3, as DNA: TGTGCCAGCAGAACGGGTTTCGACAGGGGGTTTCTAGACGGCTACACCTTC.